The 16 T cell receptor beta chains given below trace back to one sample, sequenced in a study of cytomegalovirus exposure and HLA in healthy donors. Method: immunoSEQ multiplex PCR; TCRdb's copy keeps in-frame clones and lacks some. The data contain more than 95,000 clones, more than 70% of them singletons. Sample: PBMCs. The receptor source for this set is a man between 18 and 29 years old in good health and CMV-seronegative.

J is TRBJ2-3 and V is TRBV7-2; 8 bases map to TRBD2. The CDR3 length is 16 residues. The trim removed 0 bases at V and 6 bases at J, leaving 8 bases unmatched. Germline CDR1 SGHTA, CDR2 FQGNSA. The CDR3 DNA is TGTGCCAGCAGCTTAGCTTCCGGGGGGGAGAGTGATACGCAGTATTTT. Encoded protein: CASSLASGGESDTQYF.

The gene calls are TRBV6-1 and TRBJ2-2; the match to TRBD2 covers 13 bases. V trimming: 4 bases; J trimming: 6 bases; junction bases outside the gene matches: 2. This CDR3 has 15 amino acids. Per germline, CDR1 MNHNS and CDR2 SASEGT. The CDR3 sequence: CASSVLAGGPGELFF. The CDR3 bases are TGTGCCAGCAGTGTACTAGCGGGGGGGCCCGGGGAGCTGTTTTTT.

The chain's CDR3 is CASSHPLERGNDNEQFF. CDR3 sequence (DNA): TGTGCCAGCAGCCATCCCTTAGAGCGGGGGAACGACAATGAGCAGTTCTTC. The V and J genes are TRBV11-2 and TRBJ2-1; 8 positions match TRBD2. This CDR3 spans 17 amino acids. Germline CDR1 and CDR2: SGHAT and FQNNGV. V lost 5 bases, J lost 5 bases, and 14 bases stayed unmatched.

The gene calls are TRBV25-1 and TRBJ2-2, with D unresolved. Germline assignment: CDR1 MGHDK and CDR2 SYGVNS. The CDR3 has 12 amino acids. V was clipped by 5 bases and J by 2 bases, with 3 bases between them. CDR3 sequence reads: CASSQNTGELFF. The CDR3 coding sequence is TGTGCCAGCAGTCAAAACACCGGGGAGCTGTTTTTT.

The chain recombines TRBV2 with TRBJ1-2, with 10 bases lining up with TRBD1. V was pared by 10 bases and J by 5 bases, with 10 bases of the junction left unmatched. The CDR3 extends over 14 amino acids. The germline CDR1 and CDR2 sequences are SNHLY and FYNNEI. The CDR3 sequence: CATTLGGQGYGYTF. DNA for the CDR3: TGTGCCACAACGCTAGGGGGACAGGGGTATGGCTACACCTTC.

The rearrangement uses TRBV2 and TRBJ2-3; TRBD2 matches at 12 bases. The CDR3 totals 15 residues. The V segment lost 8 bases and the J segment 4 bases; nucleotides outside the gene matches: 7. Per the germline V gene, CDR1 is SNHLY and CDR2 is FYNNEI. This CDR3 is CASGSSGGAADTQYF. In nucleotides, the CDR3 is TGTGCCAGCGGGTCTAGCGGGGGGGCCGCAGATACGCAGTATTTT.

This rearrangement joins TRBV10-1 to TRBJ2-7, with a possible D match to TRBD1 (5 bases). This CDR3 has 10 residues. CDR1 and CDR2 (germline): WNHNN, SYGVQD (reference sequence). V was trimmed by 7 bases and J by 5 bases, leaving 6 bases between them. The CDR3 sequence is CASMGHEQYF. The CDR3 coding sequence is TGCGCCAGCATGGGGCACGAGCAGTACTTC.

This sequence joins TRBV5-1 and TRBJ1-2; a possible D gene is TRBD1 (6 bases). V shed 0 bases and J shed 5 bases, with 17 bases lying between them. The CDR3 has 16 amino acids. Germline loops: CDR1 SGHRS, CDR2 YFSETQ. The CDR3, as DNA: TGCGCCAGCAGCTTGGAGAACCTGCCAGGGGATTATGGCTACACCTTC. It is translated as CASSLENLPGDYGYTF. The complete variable domain, with remaining parts taken from reference TRBV5-1 and TRBJ1-2, reads KAGVTQTPRYLIKTRGQQVTLSCSPISGHRSVSWYQQTPGQGLQFLFEYFSETQRNKGNFPGRFSGRQFSNSRSEMNVSTLELGDSALYLCASSLENLPGDYGYTFGSGTRLTVV.

The chain couples TRBV2 to TRBJ1-2; D remains ambiguous. Germline V gives CDR1 SNHLY, CDR2 FYNNEI. This CDR3 comprises 13 residues. Trimming took off 5 bases at V and 4 bases at J, with 11 bases between the two ends. The DNA of the CDR3 is TGTGCCAGCAGTCTCGAGACGGGCTATGGCTACACCTTC. It codes for CASSLETGYGYTF.

The chain links TRBV19 to TRBJ1-3, with D perhaps TRBD1 (5 bases). CDR1 and CDR2 from the germline V gene are LNHDA and SQIVND (reference sequence). V shed 5 bases and J shed 0 bases, with 11 bases lying between them. CDR3 size: 15 residues. The CDR3 region is CASSPSGVSGNTIYF. The CDR3 nucleotides read TGTGCCAGTAGTCCTTCGGGGGTCTCTGGAAACACCATATATTTT.

The gene calls are TRBV7-9 and TRBJ2-2, with D unresolved. There are 13 residues in the CDR3. V lost 1 base and J lost 4, with 4 bases in between. Looked up from germline, CDR1 is SEHNR and CDR2 is FQNEAQ (reference sequence). CDR3 bases: TGTGCCAGCAGCTTAGTCAGCACCGGGGAGCTGTTTTTT. It specifies CASSLVSTGELFF.

V gene TRBV30 combines with J gene TRBJ2-7; D is possibly TRBD1 (5 bases). Germline loops: CDR1 GTSNPN, CDR2 SVGIG (reference sequence). This CDR3 has 14 amino acids. The V end was cut by 0 bases, the J end by 3 bases, with 12 bases between. The DNA of the CDR3 is TGTGCCTGGAGTGTAGCCAGGGTGGTCTACGAGCAGTACTTC. Amino acid sequence: CAWSVARVVYEQYF.

The gene calls are TRBV14 and TRBJ2-3; 9 nucleotides match TRBD1. CDR3 length equals 16 residues. Germline loops: CDR1 SGHDN, CDR2 FVKESK. Trimming took 5 bases from V and 3 from J; bases not matched to a gene: 9. The CDR3: CASSSWTGVVTDTQYF. Here the CDR3 DNA reads TGTGCCAGCAGCTCCTGGACAGGGGTGGTGACAGATACGCAGTATTTT.

The gene calls are TRBV10-3 and TRBJ2-2, with 12 bases that match TRBD2. J lost 6 bases, V lost 2 bases, and 1 base had no gene match. This CDR3 has 15 residues. Germline CDR1 is ENHRY and CDR2 is SYGVKD. Written as DNA, the CDR3 is TGTGCCATCAGTGAGCGGACTAGCGGGGCCGGGGAGCTGTTTTTT. Amino acids: CAISERTSGAGELFF.

The chain has TRBV15 and TRBJ2-7; possible D gene TRBD2, 6 bases. The length of the CDR3 is 16 residues. In germline, CDR1 is LNHNV, CDR2 YYDKDF (reference sequence). V was pared by 0 bases and J by 0 bases, with 12 bases between. The CDR3 reads CATSRDRGSASYEQYF. The CDR3 coding sequence is TGTGCCACCAGCAGAGATCGGGGGTCCGCCTCCTACGAGCAGTACTTC.

V usage is TRBV29-1 and J usage is TRBJ2-2; D unresolved. The V gene's germline CDR1 is SQVTM and CDR2 ANQGSEA. The CDR3 spans 12 residues. Trimming shortened V by 4 bases and J by 1 base, and 4 bases separated the two germline ends. CDR3 in amino acids: CSVGQNTGELFF. In DNA form, the CDR3 reads TGCAGCGTTGGACAGAACACCGGGGAGCTGTTTTTT.